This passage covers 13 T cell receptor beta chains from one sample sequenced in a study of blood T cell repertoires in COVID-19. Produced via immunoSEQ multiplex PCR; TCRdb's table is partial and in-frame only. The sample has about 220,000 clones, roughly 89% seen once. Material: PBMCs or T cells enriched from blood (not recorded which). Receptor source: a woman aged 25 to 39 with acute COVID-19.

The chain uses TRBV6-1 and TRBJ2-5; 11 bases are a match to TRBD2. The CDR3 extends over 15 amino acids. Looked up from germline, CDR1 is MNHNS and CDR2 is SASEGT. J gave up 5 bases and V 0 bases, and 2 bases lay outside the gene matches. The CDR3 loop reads CASSEASGGVETQYF. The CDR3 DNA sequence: TGTGCCAGCAGTGAAGCTAGCGGGGGGGTGGAGACCCAGTACTTC.

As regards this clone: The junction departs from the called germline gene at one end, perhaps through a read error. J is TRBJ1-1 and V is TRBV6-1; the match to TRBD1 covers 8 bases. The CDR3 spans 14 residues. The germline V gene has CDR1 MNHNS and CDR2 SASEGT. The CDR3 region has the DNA TGTGCCAGCAGTGACAGGGGGCTGAAAACTGAAGCTTTCTTT. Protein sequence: CASSDRGLKTEAFF.

The DNA of the CDR3 is TGTGCCAGCAGCTTAGTTAGTCCCTCCTACAATGAGCAGTTCTTC. Residues: CASSLVSPSYNEQFF. The chain recombines TRBV7-2 with TRBJ2-1; D call uncertain. CDR3 length: 15 residues. With 1 base removed from V and 0 bases from J, the gap between germline ends came to 7 bases. In germline, CDR1 is SGHTA, CDR2 FQGNSA.

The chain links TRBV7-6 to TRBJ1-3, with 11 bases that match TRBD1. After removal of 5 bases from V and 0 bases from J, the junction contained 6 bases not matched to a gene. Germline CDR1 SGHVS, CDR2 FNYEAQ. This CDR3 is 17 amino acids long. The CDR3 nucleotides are TGTGCCAGCAGCCTAGGACAGGGGGCCAACTCTGGAAACACCATATATTTT. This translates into CASSLGQGANSGNTIYF.

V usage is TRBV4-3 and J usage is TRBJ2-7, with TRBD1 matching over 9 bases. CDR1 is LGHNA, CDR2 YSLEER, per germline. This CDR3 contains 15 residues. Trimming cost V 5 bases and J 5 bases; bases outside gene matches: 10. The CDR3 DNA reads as TGCGCCAGCAGCAGCGCCGGACAGGGGATACACGAGCAGTACTTC. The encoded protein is CASSSAGQGIHEQYF.

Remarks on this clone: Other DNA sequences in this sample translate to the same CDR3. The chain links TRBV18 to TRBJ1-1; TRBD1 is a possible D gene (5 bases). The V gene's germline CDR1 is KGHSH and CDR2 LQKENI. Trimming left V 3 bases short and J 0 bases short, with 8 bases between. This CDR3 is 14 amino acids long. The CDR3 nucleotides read TGTGCCAGCTCACCGGGGGGTATGAACACTGAAGCTTTCTTT. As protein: CASSPGGMNTEAFF.

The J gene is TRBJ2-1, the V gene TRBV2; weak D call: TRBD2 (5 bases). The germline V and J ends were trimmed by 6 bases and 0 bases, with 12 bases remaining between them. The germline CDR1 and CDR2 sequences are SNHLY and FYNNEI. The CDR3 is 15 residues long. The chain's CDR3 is CASSGLLGSYNEQFF. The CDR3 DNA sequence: TGTGCCAGCAGCGGACTCCTTGGCTCCTACAATGAGCAGTTCTTC.

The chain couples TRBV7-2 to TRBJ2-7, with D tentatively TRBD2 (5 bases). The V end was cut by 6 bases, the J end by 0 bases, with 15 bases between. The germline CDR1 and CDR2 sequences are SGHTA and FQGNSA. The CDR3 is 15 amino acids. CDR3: CASSWTPTLSYEQYF. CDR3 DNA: TGTGCCAGCAGTTGGACTCCGACTCTCTCCTACGAGCAGTACTTC.

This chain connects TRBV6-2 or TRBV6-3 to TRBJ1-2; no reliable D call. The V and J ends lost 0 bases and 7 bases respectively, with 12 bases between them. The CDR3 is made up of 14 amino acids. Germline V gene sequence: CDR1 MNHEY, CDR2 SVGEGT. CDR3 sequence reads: CASSYSSLAGGYTF. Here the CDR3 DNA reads TGTGCCAGCAGTTACTCGAGTCTCGCGGGTGGCTACACCTTC.

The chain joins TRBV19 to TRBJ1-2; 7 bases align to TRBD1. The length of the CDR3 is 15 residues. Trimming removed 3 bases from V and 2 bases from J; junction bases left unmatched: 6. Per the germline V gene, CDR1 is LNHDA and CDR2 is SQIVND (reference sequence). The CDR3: CASSIVGGENYGYTF. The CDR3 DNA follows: TGTGCCAGTAGTATCGTAGGGGGCGAAAACTATGGCTACACCTTC. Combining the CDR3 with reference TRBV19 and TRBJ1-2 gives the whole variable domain DGGITQSPKYLFRKEGQNVTLSCEQNLNHDAMYWYRQDPGQGLRLIYYSQIVNDFQKGDIAEGYSVSREKKESFPLTVTSAQKNPTAFYLCASSIVGGENYGYTFGSGTRLTVV.

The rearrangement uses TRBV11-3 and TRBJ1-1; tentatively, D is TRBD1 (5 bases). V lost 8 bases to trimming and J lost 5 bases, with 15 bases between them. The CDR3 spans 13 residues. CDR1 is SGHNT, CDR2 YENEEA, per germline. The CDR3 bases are TGTGCCAGCCAACCCGGGGGATCGACTGAAGCTTTCTTT. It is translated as CASQPGGSTEAFF.

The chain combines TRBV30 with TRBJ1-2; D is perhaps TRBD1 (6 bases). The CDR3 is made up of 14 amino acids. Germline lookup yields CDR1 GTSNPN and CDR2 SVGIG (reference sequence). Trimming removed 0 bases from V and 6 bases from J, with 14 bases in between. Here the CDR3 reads CAWSVDRTVHGYTF. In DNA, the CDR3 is TGTGCCTGGAGTGTGGACCGGACAGTCCATGGCTACACCTTC.

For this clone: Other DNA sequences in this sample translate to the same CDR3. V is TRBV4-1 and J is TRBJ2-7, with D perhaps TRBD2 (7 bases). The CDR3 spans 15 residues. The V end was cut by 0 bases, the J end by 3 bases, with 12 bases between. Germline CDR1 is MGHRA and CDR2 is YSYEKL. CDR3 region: CASSQEGGGSYEQYF. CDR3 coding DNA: TGCGCCAGCAGCCAAGAGGGGGGGGGCAGCTACGAGCAGTACTTC.